These 20 T cell receptor beta chains were sequenced from one sample in a study of T-cell reconstitution after alpha-beta-depleted transplantation in children. This sample's TCRbeta library carried unique molecular identifier barcodes. TCRdb re-analysed the PCR reads in MiXCR, keeping a single row per CDR3 protein. The data hold 800,000 to 1,000,000 distinct CDR3 sequences, with around 30% observed a single time. Sequencing was performed on PBMCs, mostly from graft donor cells, taken 360 days after TCRalphabeta/CD19-depleted stem cell transplant. The receptors originated from a boy less than two years old who had a stem cell transplant for SCID, so the T cells may come from the graft donor.

A remark on this clonotype: The limits of the CDR3 on the DNA are not certain, so only TCRdb's listed CDR3 is given. J is TRBJ1-5 and V is TRBV12-3 or TRBV12-4; the listed D gene, TRBD1, was not tested against the DNA. A total of 12 residues make up the CDR3, ends included. The CDR3 loop reads CASSWGTGALNF.

This chain joins TRBV12-3 or TRBV12-4 and TRBJ2-2; TRBD2 might be the D (6 bases). The V gene lost 4 bases and the J gene lost 0 bases, with 12 bases spanning the gap. The CDR3 runs 16 residues. The CDR3: CASSWAGTSNTGELFF. The CDR3 DNA reads TGTGCCAGCAGTTGGGCGGGGACTTCGAACACCGGGGAGCTGTTTTTT.

This clonotype was seen a few times. The chain uses TRBV29-1 and TRBJ2-7, with D unresolved. With 1 base removed from V and 4 bases from J, the gap between germline ends came to 5 bases. The CDR3 extends over 11 amino acids. From germline, CDR1 is SQVTM and CDR2 ANQGSEA. The CDR3 spells CSVEVGYEQYF. The CDR3 bases are TGCAGCGTTGAAGTAGGGTACGAGCAGTACTTC.

In this sample, this clonotype turned up many times. This chain links TRBV7-9 with TRBJ2-4; possible D gene TRBD1, 6 bases. The V and J ends lost 6 bases and 0 bases respectively, with 15 bases between them. The CDR3 totals 16 residues. Germline CDR1 is SEHNR and CDR2 is FQNEAQ (reference sequence). CDR3 residues: CASSLDSGLAKNIQYF. In DNA form, the CDR3 reads TGTGCCAGCAGTTTGGACAGCGGACTAGCCAAAAACATTCAGTACTTC.

V usage is TRBV20-1 and J usage is TRBJ2-7; 7 bases fit TRBD2. The CDR3 has 17 residues. Trimming at V came to 0 bases and at J to 2 bases, leaving 13 bases not matched to a gene. Germline CDR1 and CDR2: DFQATT and SNEGSKA (reference sequence). The CDR3 sequence: CSARDPGWGGGTYEQYF. In nucleotides, the CDR3 is TGCAGTGCTAGAGATCCGGGATGGGGCGGGGGAACCTACGAGCAGTACTTC.

The chain uses TRBV7-3 and TRBJ2-2, with D hard to call. Germline CDR1 reads SGHTA; CDR2 reads FQGTGA. Trimming pared 5 bases from V and 6 bases from J, leaving 7 bases between. The CDR3 has 12 residues. This chain's CDR3 is CASSQTPGELFF. The CDR3 nucleotides read TGTGCCAGCAGCCAGACGCCCGGGGAGCTGTTTTTT.

This chain links TRBV6-1 with TRBJ1-3; the D gene is possibly TRBD1 (6 bases). Trimming removed 5 bases from V and 1 base from J, with 12 bases in between. This CDR3 contains 15 residues. Germline CDR1 and CDR2: MNHNS and SASEGT. In DNA form, the CDR3 reads TGTGCCAGCAGTCAGGACAGCCTTTCTGGAAACACCATATATTTT. It yields the protein CASSQDSLSGNTIYF.

The gene calls are TRBV2 and TRBJ2-3, with D hard to call. V was cut by 4 bases and J by 5 bases, with 7 bases left in between. Germline V gives CDR1 SNHLY, CDR2 FYNNEI. This CDR3 has 12 residues. The chain's CDR3 is CASSVALDTQYF. As DNA, the CDR3 is TGTGCCAGCAGTGTTGCGTTAGATACGCAGTATTTT.

The V and J genes are TRBV12-3 or TRBV12-4 and TRBJ2-1; TRBD2 matches at 9 bases. This CDR3 has 17 residues. J was trimmed by 1 base and V by 7 bases; bases with no gene match: 11. As DNA, the CDR3 is TGTGCCAGCAATAAGGGACTAGCCCTTTCTTCCTACAATGAGCAGTTCTTC. It codes for CASNKGLALSSYNEQFF.

V usage is TRBV6-1 and J usage is TRBJ2-3; D tentatively reads TRBD1 or TRBD2 (5 bases each). The CDR3 runs 15 residues. The germline V and J ends were trimmed by 6 bases and 4 bases, with 17 bases remaining between them. The V gene's germline CDR1 is MNHNS and CDR2 SASEGT. The CDR3 DNA sequence: TGTGCCAGCAGCCGTAGCGCCCGCAGGGCAGATACGCAGTATTTT. This codes for CASSRSARRADTQYF.

The chain carries TRBV6-5 and TRBJ1-2; D ambiguous. Per the germline V gene, CDR1 is MNHEY and CDR2 is SVGAGI. The CDR3 has 15 residues. Trimming shortened V by 2 bases and J by 2 bases, and 12 bases separated the two germline ends. DNA for the CDR3: TGTGCCAGCAGTTACGCCCTTTGGGCGAACTATGGCTACACCTTC. Translating it yields CASSYALWANYGYTF.

J is TRBJ2-1 and V is TRBV4-1; D not resolved. In germline, CDR1 is MGHRA, CDR2 YSYEKL. This CDR3 region has 14 residues. V was shortened by 4 bases and J by 2 bases, with 9 bases between the two germline ends. This CDR3 is CASSRRPTYNEQFF. In DNA, the CDR3 is TGCGCCAGCAGCCGGCGGCCTACCTACAATGAGCAGTTCTTC.

The sample holds a few counts of this clonotype. The CDR3 spells CASSSQLGVNNEQFF. The CDR3 DNA sequence: TGTGCCAGCAGTTCCCAACTGGGGGTCAACAATGAGCAGTTCTTC. The genes are TRBV12-3 or TRBV12-4 and TRBJ2-1, with D perhaps TRBD1 or TRBD2 (5 bases each). V was shortened by 4 bases and J by 5 bases, with 15 bases between the two germline ends. This CDR3 has 15 amino acids.

The J gene is TRBJ2-7, the V gene TRBV15, with D perhaps matching TRBD2 (5 bases). Trimming shortened V by 5 bases and J by 3 bases, and 14 bases separated the two germline ends. This CDR3 spans 14 amino acids. Germline V gives CDR1 LNHNV, CDR2 YYDKDF (reference sequence). The CDR3 loop reads CATSGRVGSYEQYF. The CDR3 DNA reads as TGTGCCACCAGCGGGAGAGTAGGCAGCTACGAGCAGTACTTC.

The chain recombines TRBV6-5 with TRBJ2-1; no definite D call. The germline CDR1 and CDR2 sequences are MNHEY and SVGAGI. Trimming took 2 bases from V and 0 from J, leaving 11 bases between them. CDR3 length: 16 amino acids. The CDR3 is CASSYGQQSSYNEQFF. Written as DNA, the CDR3 is TGTGCCAGCAGTTACGGTCAGCAGAGCTCCTACAATGAGCAGTTCTTC.

The V call is TRBV7-9, the J call TRBJ2-1; possibly TRBD1 for D (5 bases). This CDR3 is 16 amino acids long. Between the trimmed V and J ends, which lost 0 bases and 7 bases, there was a span of 16 bases. The germline CDR1 and CDR2 sequences are SEHNR and FQNEAQ (reference sequence). This CDR3 reads CASSLAGLPSFNEQFF. CDR3 DNA: TGTGCCAGCAGCTTAGCGGGGCTCCCCAGCTTTAATGAGCAGTTCTTC.

This clonotype has only a few counts. The chain carries TRBV7-2 and TRBJ2-7; D ambiguous. Germline V gene lookup returns CDR1 SGHTA and CDR2 FQGNSA. The CDR3 is 13 amino acids. V lost 3 bases, J lost 3 bases, and 9 bases lay in between. The CDR3: CASSFFGGYEQYF. CDR3 nucleotides: TGTGCCAGCAGCTTCTTCGGTGGCTACGAGCAGTACTTC.

This clonotype was seen more than once but under ten times. The chain couples TRBV9 to TRBJ2-5; TRBD2 might be the D (6 bases). CDR3 size: 15 residues. V gave up 3 bases and J gave up 2 bases, with 14 bases separating them. Germline loops: CDR1 SGDLS, CDR2 YYNGEE. The CDR3 here is CASSANLRGQETQYF. For the CDR3, the DNA is TGTGCCAGCAGCGCGAACCTGCGGGGACAAGAGACCCAGTACTTC.

This clonotype turned up a few times. The DNA for the CDR3 is TGCAGCGTTGAAGGTCCGATTCGGGGGACCCAGTACTTC. Translated, it gives CSVEGPIRGTQYF. The chain recombines TRBV29-1 with TRBJ2-5; weak D call: TRBD2 (5 bases). Trimming stripped 1 base from V and 7 bases from J, with 13 bases between. Looked up from germline, CDR1 is SQVTM and CDR2 is ANQGSEA. The CDR3 runs to 13 residues.

This clonotype was recorded many times. Relative to the germline gene, one junction end is altered; a read error may explain this. The rearrangement uses TRBV12-3 or TRBV12-4 and TRBJ2-7, with TRBD1 identical over 7 bases. This CDR3 has 14 residues. The CDR3 DNA follows: TGCGCCAGCTCCCGAACAGGGGTGTCTTACGAGCAGTACTTC. Amino acids: CASSRTGVSYEQYF.